Listed here are 30 T cell receptor beta chains from one sample, sequenced in a study of cytomegalovirus exposure and HLA in healthy donors. The study ran its PCR with 60 Vbeta and 13 Jbeta primers. Produced via immunoSEQ multiplex PCR; TCRdb's table is partial and in-frame only. The repertoire holds fewer than 250,000 clones, with over 75% as singletons. Material: PBMCs. These receptors originate from a girl aged 2 to 10 in good health and CMV-seronegative.

The chain has TRBV5-1 and TRBJ2-7; 9 bases match TRBD2. CDR3 size: 15 residues. Germline V gives CDR1 SGHRS, CDR2 YFSETQ. J was trimmed by 7 bases and V by 0 bases; bases with no gene match: 8. This chain's CDR3 is CASSLDGGRALEQYF. The CDR3 DNA sequence: TGCGCCAGCAGCTTGGATGGCGGGAGGGCCTTAGAGCAGTACTTC.

The J gene is TRBJ2-1, the V gene TRBV7-9, with 9 bases that match TRBD1. The CDR3 is 16 residues long. Trimming at V came to 5 bases and at J to 0 bases, leaving 5 bases not matched to a gene. Germline CDR1 SEHNR, CDR2 FQNEAQ (reference sequence). The CDR3 DNA is TGTGCCAGCAGCCTTCGACAGGGGGTCTCCTACAATGAGCAGTTCTTC. Encoded protein: CASSLRQGVSYNEQFF.

This chain connects TRBV6-5 to TRBJ1-1; 9 bases are a match to TRBD1. The CDR3 consists of 13 residues. The germline gives CDR1 MNHEY, CDR2 SVGAGI. Losses at the gene ends were 0 bases for V and 11 bases for J; bases not matched to a gene: 4. The CDR3 DNA sequence: TGTGCCAGCAGTTACTCAACAGGGGGCAGCGCTTTCTTT. Encoded protein: CASSYSTGGSAFF.

The chain carries TRBV10-3 and TRBJ2-3; D is possibly TRBD2 (6 bases). CDR3 size: 14 residues. The germline V gene encodes CDR1 ENHRY and CDR2 SYGVKD. V lost 6 bases and J lost 5, with 15 bases in between. The CDR3 region is CAISDGGGGDTQYF. CDR3 sequence (DNA): TGTGCCATCAGCGACGGGGGTGGTGGAGATACGCAGTATTTT.

The chain recombines TRBV30 with TRBJ2-2; TRBD2 aligns across 7 bases. Germline CDR1 is GTSNPN and CDR2 is SVGIG (reference sequence). V gave up 0 bases and J gave up 6 bases; unmatched junction bases: 7. This CDR3 has 15 residues. For the CDR3, the DNA is TGTGCCTGGAGTGTTGGCGGGAGTCTTCCCGGGGAGCTGTTTTTT. This codes for CAWSVGGSLPGELFF.

The chain recombines TRBV25-1 with TRBJ1-6; 8 nucleotides match TRBD1. The ends lost 2 bases at V and 10 bases at J; junction bases unmatched: 7. CDR3 size: 15 residues. From germline, CDR1 is MGHDK and CDR2 SYGVNS. The CDR3 loop is CASSERTGGGSPLHF. The CDR3 nucleotides are TGTGCCAGCAGTGAACGAACAGGGGGGGGATCACCCCTCCACTTT.

This clone was counted a single time. V and J are TRBV6-5 and TRBJ1-1; a weak D match, TRBD1 (6 bases). The CDR3 loop spans 11 amino acids. Germline V lookup: CDR1 MNHEY, CDR2 SVGAGI. The CDR3 loop reads CASTTGIEAFF. The CDR3 DNA follows: TGTGCTTCTACTACAGGGATTGAAGCTTTCTTT.

V usage is TRBV28 and J usage is TRBJ1-1; TRBD1 might be the D (5 bases). CDR1 and CDR2 from the germline V gene are MDHEN and SYDVKM. Between the trimmed V and J ends, which lost 2 bases and 2 bases, there was a span of 6 bases. The CDR3 runs to 13 residues. In nucleotides, the CDR3 is TGTGCCAGCAGTTTACAGGGTAACACTGAAGCTTTCTTT. Protein: CASSLQGNTEAFF.

This clone has only a few counts. The chain carries TRBV5-4 and TRBJ1-1; 9 bases line up with TRBD1. The germline gives CDR1 SGHNT, CDR2 YYREEE (reference sequence). Germline trimming cut 3 bases from V and 1 base from J; bases unmatched to any gene: 1. CDR3 size: 14 residues. The CDR3 sequence: CASSSGQGNTEAFF. DNA for the CDR3: TGTGCCAGCAGCTCGGGACAGGGGAACACTGAAGCTTTCTTT.

The chain joins TRBV2 to TRBJ1-5, with 11 bases matching TRBD1. The germline V gene encodes CDR1 SNHLY and CDR2 FYNNEI. CDR3 length equals 17 residues. J was trimmed by 5 bases and V by 3 bases; bases with no gene match: 9. The CDR3: CASSDRIWTGGHQPQHF. The CDR3 DNA sequence: TGTGCCAGCAGTGACCGGATCTGGACAGGGGGCCATCAGCCCCAGCATTTT. Full variable domain (remainder filled in from reference TRBV2 and TRBJ1-5): EPEVTQTPSHQVTQMGQEVILRCVPISNHLYFYWYRQILGQKVEFLVSFYNNEISEKSEIFDDQFSVERPDGSNFTLKIRSTKLEDSAMYFCASSDRIWTGGHQPQHFGDGTRLSIL.

The chain uses TRBV10-3 and TRBJ1-1, with 9 bases lining up with TRBD1. This CDR3 comprises 15 residues. Germline CDR1 is ENHRY and CDR2 is SYGVKD. With V trimmed by 7 bases and J by 1 base, 7 bases remained unmatched. The CDR3 here is CAITNLGQGNTEAFF. The CDR3 nucleotides are TGTGCCATCACTAACCTGGGACAGGGGAACACTGAAGCTTTCTTT.

J is TRBJ2-5 and V is TRBV5-6, with 8 bases aligning to TRBD2. V lost 1 base to trimming and J lost 4 bases; unmatched junction nucleotides: 12. Germline V gives CDR1 SGHDT, CDR2 YYEEEE. This CDR3 is 17 amino acids long. In DNA form, the CDR3 reads TGTGCCAGCAGCTTGAGGTCGGGGGGGCTGTTGAGAGAGACCCAGTACTTC. It codes for CASSLRSGGLLRETQYF.

The V call is TRBV5-1, the J call TRBJ2-2, with a possible D match to TRBD1 (6 bases). Trimming removed 0 bases at V and 6 bases at J, with 12 bases between. Germline CDR1 is SGHRS and CDR2 is YFSETQ. The CDR3 consists of 15 residues. For the CDR3, the DNA is TGCGCCAGCAGCTTGGGGACCAGGGGCCCCGGGGAGCTGTTTTTT. Encoded protein: CASSLGTRGPGELFF.

The gene calls are TRBV9 and TRBJ2-7; no firm D call. CDR1 is SGDLS and CDR2 is YYNGEE in the germline V gene. The CDR3 has 16 amino acids. V lost 4 bases to trimming and J lost 3 bases, with 20 bases between them. For the CDR3, the DNA is TGTGCCAGCAGCCCAAACCCCGCGGCGGCTCTCTACGAGCAGTACTTC. This gives the protein CASSPNPAAALYEQYF.

This clone has only one observation. The junction differs from germline at one of its ends, possibly a read error. This sequence joins TRBV28 and TRBJ2-7; D is possibly TRBD2 (5 bases). This CDR3 contains 16 residues. Germline V gives CDR1 MDHEN, CDR2 SYDVKM. This CDR3 reads CASSLLKDTGGYEKYF. As DNA, the CDR3 is TGTGCCAGCAGTTTGCTGAAAGACACGGGCGGGTACGAGAAGTACTTC.

V and J are TRBV29-1 and TRBJ1-2; TRBD1 aligns across 7 bases. Germline-derived CDR1 and CDR2 are SQVTM and ANQGSEA. V was clipped by 3 bases and J by 2 bases; unmatched bases: 12. This CDR3 has 16 residues. This chain's CDR3 is CSVDFTGAGGNYGYTF. As DNA, the CDR3 is TGCAGCGTTGACTTTACGGGGGCAGGGGGGAACTATGGCTACACCTTC. Variable domain in full (rest from reference TRBV29-1 and TRBJ1-2): SAVISQKPSRDICQRGTSLTIQCQVDSQVTMMFWYRQQPGQSLTLIATANQGSEATYESGFVIDKFPISRPNLTFSTLTVSNMSPEDSSIYLCSVDFTGAGGNYGYTFGSGTRLTVV.

A note on this clone: The junction does not match germline at one end; this may be a read error. The V and J genes are TRBV12-5 and TRBJ1-2, with 9 bases lining up with TRBD1. The germline gives CDR1 LGHNT, CDR2 FRNRAP. The CDR3 spans 13 residues. The CDR3, as DNA: TGTGCTAGTGGCTTGGACAGGGGCCATGGCTACACCTTC. Translation gives CASGLDRGHGYTF.

This chain uses TRBV5-1 with TRBJ2-7; D is ambiguous. Germline V gene lookup returns CDR1 SGHRS and CDR2 YFSETQ. The CDR3 has 13 residues. Trimming shortened V by 0 bases and J by 6 bases, and 10 bases separated the two germline ends. The CDR3 DNA reads as TGCGCCAGCAGCTTGGCCAAGTCGGGCGAGCAGTACTTC. Its translation is CASSLAKSGEQYF.

This clone turned up a few times. This chain uses TRBV11-2 with TRBJ1-1, with TRBD1 matching over 7 bases. CDR1 and CDR2 (germline): SGHAT, FQNNGV. V gave up 5 bases and J gave up 5 bases; unmatched junction bases: 11. The CDR3 loop spans 15 amino acids. The CDR3 DNA is TGTGCCAGCAGCCCAAAAGAGGGGGCGGAAACTGAAGCTTTCTTT. This gives the protein CASSPKEGAETEAFF.

The gene calls are TRBV11-2 and TRBJ2-7; 10 bases line up with TRBD2. Germline values: CDR1 SGHAT, CDR2 FQNNGV. This CDR3 comprises 15 residues. The V segment lost 1 base and the J segment 2 bases; nucleotides outside the gene matches: 2. The CDR3 DNA reads as TGTGCCAGCAGCTTAGTAGCGGGAGGCACCTACGAGCAGTACTTC. Encoded protein: CASSLVAGGTYEQYF.

The rearrangement links TRBV19 to TRBJ2-3; 10 bases are a match to TRBD2. There are 15 residues in the CDR3. Germline V lookup: CDR1 LNHDA, CDR2 SQIVND (reference sequence). J was trimmed by 1 base and V by 7 bases; bases with no gene match: 5. CDR3 DNA: TGTGCCAGTATTCCAAGCGGGAGGGGCACAGATACGCAGTATTTT. It specifies CASIPSGRGTDTQYF.

The chain combines TRBV5-5 with TRBJ2-7; 8 nucleotides agree with TRBD1. From germline, CDR1 is SGHKS and CDR2 YYEKEE (reference sequence). The CDR3 is 16 residues long. Unmatched junction bases numbered 12, after V lost 7 bases and J lost 0 bases. The CDR3 region is CASAGGHRGSSYEQYF. The DNA for the CDR3 is TGTGCCAGCGCAGGGGGCCACCGGGGCTCCTCCTACGAGCAGTACTTC.

The V and J genes are TRBV7-9 and TRBJ2-7; 7 bases are shared with TRBD2. V lost 1 base to trimming and J lost 0 bases; unmatched junction nucleotides: 6. Germline V gene sequence: CDR1 SEHNR, CDR2 FQNEAQ (reference sequence). The CDR3 is 16 amino acids. As DNA, the CDR3 is TGTGCCAGCAGCTTAGTAAGTGGGAGGGGCTCCTACGAGCAGTACTTC. Translation gives CASSLVSGRGSYEQYF.

The V call is TRBV27, the J call TRBJ1-1; possible D gene TRBD1, 5 bases. Germline V gene sequence: CDR1 MNHEY, CDR2 SMNVEV (reference sequence). Trimming removed 2 bases from V and 1 base from J, with 11 bases in between. This CDR3 region has 15 residues. CDR3 bases: TGTGCCAGCAGTTTACTGGGGGGTGCGAACACTGAAGCTTTCTTT. Its protein is CASSLLGGANTEAFF.

The chain uses TRBV7-9 and TRBJ2-1, with D possibly being TRBD2 (5 bases). This CDR3 has 17 amino acids. V dropped 2 bases and J dropped 0 bases, with 14 bases sitting between them. CDR1 and CDR2 from the germline V gene are SEHNR and FQNEAQ (reference sequence). CDR3 sequence (DNA): TGTGCCAGCAGCTTACCCCTCCCTGGGAGCTCCTACAATGAGCAGTTCTTC. The encoded protein is CASSLPLPGSSYNEQFF.

The V and J genes are TRBV7-2 and TRBJ2-3, with 9 bases matching TRBD1. V lost 11 bases, J lost 8 bases, and 14 bases stayed unmatched. The germline V gene has CDR1 SGHTA and CDR2 FQGNSA. CDR3 length equals 14 residues. The CDR3 here is CALVGGQGFRTQYF. The CDR3 DNA sequence: TGTGCCCTCGTGGGGGGACAGGGTTTTCGTACGCAGTATTTT.

The chain carries TRBV7-2 and TRBJ1-2, with TRBD1 matching over 7 bases. The CDR3 extends over 14 amino acids. Per the germline V gene, CDR1 is SGHTA and CDR2 is FQGNSA. V shed 5 bases, J shed 4 bases, and the junction held 7 bases outside the gene matches. The chain's CDR3 is CASSRRGTFYGYTF. The CDR3 DNA follows: TGTGCCAGCAGCCGCAGGGGGACCTTCTATGGCTACACCTTC.

This sequence joins TRBV4-2 and TRBJ2-2; TRBD1 agrees at 8 bases. From germline, CDR1 is LGHNA and CDR2 YNFKEQ. The CDR3 consists of 16 residues. Losses at the gene ends were 2 bases for V and 3 bases for J; bases not matched to a gene: 5. CDR3 in DNA: TGTGCCAGCAGCCAACGCAACAGGGGGGACACCGGGGAGCTGTTTTTT. Protein sequence: CASSQRNRGDTGELFF.

The chain employs TRBV4-1 and TRBJ2-7; TRBD2 is a possible D gene (5 bases). V was trimmed by 1 base and J by 6 bases, leaving 13 bases between them. The CDR3 loop spans 14 amino acids. Germline V CDR1 and CDR2: MGHRA, YSYEKL. The CDR3 coding sequence is TGCGCCAGCAGCCAAGGTGTAACGGGGTTCGAGCAGTACTTC. This codes for CASSQGVTGFEQYF.

This clone appeared a single time. This chain links TRBV19 with TRBJ1-2; the match to TRBD1 covers 7 bases. The CDR3 extends over 16 amino acids. V trimming: 0 bases; J trimming: 8 bases; junction bases outside the gene matches: 12. The germline CDR1 and CDR2 sequences are LNHDA and SQIVND (reference sequence). The chain's CDR3 is CASSIDRTGSGDGYTF. The CDR3 DNA reads TGTGCCAGTAGTATAGACCGGACAGGCTCCGGGGACGGCTACACCTTC. Together with reference TRBV19 and TRBJ1-2, the CDR3 gives the full variable domain: DGGITQSPKYLFRKEGQNVTLSCEQNLNHDAMYWYRQDPGQGLRLIYYSQIVNDFQKGDIAEGYSVSREKKESFPLTVTSAQKNPTAFYLCASSIDRTGSGDGYTFGSGTRLTVV.